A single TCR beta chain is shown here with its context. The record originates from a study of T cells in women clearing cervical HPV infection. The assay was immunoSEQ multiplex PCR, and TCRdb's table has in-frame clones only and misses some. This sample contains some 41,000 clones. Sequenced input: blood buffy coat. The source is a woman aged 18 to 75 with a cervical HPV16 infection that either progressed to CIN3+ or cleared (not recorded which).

The CDR3 region is CASSAGGSYEQYF. The covered CDR3 bases are TGCGCCAGCAGTGCTGGCGGGTCCTACGAG. The rearrangement links TRBV10-1 to TRBJ2-7, with a tentative D call TRBD2 (5 bases). The DNA ends 3 residues before the CDR3 does, and the rest of the CDR3 is filled in from the germline J gene. The CDR3 has 13 residues. Deletions cut 4 bases from V and 1 base from J, with 8 bases between. Germline loops: CDR1 WNHNN, CDR2 SYGVQD (reference sequence).